A single sample is the source of the 6 T cell receptor beta chains below, sequenced in a study of blood T cell repertoires in COVID-19 (dated by TCRdb to the early 2020s). The library was built by means of the immunoSEQ multiplex PCR assay. TCRdb's version of the immuneACCESS table is confined to in-frame rearrangements and falls short of the full clone set. An unresolved V gene accounts for under half of the shortfall where checked; the remainder is of unknown origin. Across this sample there are tens of thousands of clones, with 65% to 85% seen only once. The ten largest clones take up about 15% of the sample. The sequenced sample was peripheral blood. All receptors derive from a man aged 55-75 years with COVID-19, enrolled during active disease.

The chain has TRBV7-3 and TRBJ2-3, with D perhaps TRBD2 (5 bases). The CDR3 totals 15 residues. V lost 0 bases to trimming and J lost 6 bases, with 13 bases between them. The germline V gene encodes CDR1 SGHTA and CDR2 FQGTGA. The CDR3 DNA reads as TGTGCCAGCAGCTTAACAGACGAGGGCGCGGATACGCAGTATTTT. Translation gives CASSLTDEGADTQYF.

In its sample, this clone was seen once. This chain links TRBV7-6 with TRBJ2-7; 7 bases fit TRBD2. V dropped 5 bases and J dropped 5; count of bases not matched to a gene: 6. Germline V gene lookup returns CDR1 SGHVS and CDR2 FNYEAQ. There are 13 residues in the CDR3. The CDR3 sequence is CASSLGGADEQYF. In DNA, the CDR3 is TGTGCCAGCAGCCTGGGAGGGGCCGACGAGCAGTACTTC.

The rearrangement joins TRBV19 to TRBJ2-1; 11 nucleotides match TRBD2. CDR3 length equals 16 residues. Unmatched junction bases numbered 7, after V lost 5 bases and J lost 4 bases. Germline CDR1 LNHDA, CDR2 SQIVND (reference sequence). CDR3 nucleotide sequence: TGTGCCAGTAGTCCTCAACTAGCGGGGGATTACAATGAGCAGTTCTTC. It translates to CASSPQLAGDYNEQFF.

The J gene is TRBJ1-3, the V gene TRBV5-6; 7 nucleotides line up with TRBD1. Germline loops: CDR1 SGHDT, CDR2 YYEEEE. Germline trimming cut 2 bases from V and 4 bases from J; bases unmatched to any gene: 3. This CDR3 region has 14 residues. The CDR3 DNA is TGTGCCAGCAGCTTCACAGGGGTGGGAAACACCATATATTTT. The encoded protein is CASSFTGVGNTIYF.

V gene TRBV6-5 combines with J gene TRBJ2-1, with 9 bases that match TRBD1. With 6 bases clipped from V and 7 bases from J, the junction kept 4 bases outside the gene matches. The CDR3 totals 13 residues. Germline CDR1 MNHEY, CDR2 SVGAGI. The CDR3 DNA is TGTGCCAGCAGCCGACAGGGGGGGAATGAGCAGTTCTTC. Its protein is CASSRQGGNEQFF.

The rearrangement uses TRBV5-1 and TRBJ1-1, with 8 positions matching TRBD1. The length of the CDR3 is 15 residues. The junction had 9 bases not matched to a gene; V was cut back by 3 bases and J by 5 bases. The germline V gene has CDR1 SGHRS and CDR2 YFSETQ. The CDR3 sequence: CASSYSQGGKTEAFF. The CDR3 coding sequence is TGCGCCAGCAGCTATTCACAGGGGGGGAAGACTGAAGCTTTCTTT. The entire variable domain, with the rest obtained from reference TRBV5-1 and TRBJ1-1, is as follows: KAGVTQTPRYLIKTRGQQVTLSCSPISGHRSVSWYQQTPGQGLQFLFEYFSETQRNKGNFPGRFSGRQFSNSRSEMNVSTLELGDSALYLCASSYSQGGKTEAFFGQGTRLTVV.